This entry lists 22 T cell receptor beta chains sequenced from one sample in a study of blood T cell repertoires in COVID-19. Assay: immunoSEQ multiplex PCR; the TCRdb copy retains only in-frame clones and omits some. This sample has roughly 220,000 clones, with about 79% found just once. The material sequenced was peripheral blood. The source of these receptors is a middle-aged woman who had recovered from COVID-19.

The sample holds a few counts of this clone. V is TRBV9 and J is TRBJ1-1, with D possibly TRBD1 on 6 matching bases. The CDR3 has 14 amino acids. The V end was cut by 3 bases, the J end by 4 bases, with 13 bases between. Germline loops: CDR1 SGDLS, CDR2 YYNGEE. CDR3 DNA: TGTGCCAGCAGCGATACAGGGTGGGGCACTGAAGCTTTCTTT. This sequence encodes CASSDTGWGTEAFF.

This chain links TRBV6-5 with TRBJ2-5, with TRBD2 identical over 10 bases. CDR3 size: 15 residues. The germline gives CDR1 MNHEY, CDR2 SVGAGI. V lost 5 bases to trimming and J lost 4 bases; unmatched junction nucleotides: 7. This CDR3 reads CASSPLAGDRETQYF. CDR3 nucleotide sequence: TGTGCCAGCAGTCCTCTAGCGGGGGATCGAGAGACCCAGTACTTC.

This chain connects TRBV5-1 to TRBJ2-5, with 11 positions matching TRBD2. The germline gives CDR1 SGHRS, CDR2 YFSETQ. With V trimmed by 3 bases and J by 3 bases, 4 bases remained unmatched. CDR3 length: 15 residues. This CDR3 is CASSSMGLAEETQYF. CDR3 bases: TGCGCCAGCAGCTCCATGGGACTAGCGGAAGAGACCCAGTACTTC.

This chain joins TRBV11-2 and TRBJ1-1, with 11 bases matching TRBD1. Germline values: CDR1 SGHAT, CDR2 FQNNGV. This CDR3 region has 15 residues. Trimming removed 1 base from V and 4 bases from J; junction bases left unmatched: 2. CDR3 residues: CASSLAGTGGTEAFF. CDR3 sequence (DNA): TGTGCCAGCAGCTTAGCTGGGACAGGGGGCACTGAAGCTTTCTTT.

The CDR3 DNA reads TGTGCCAGCTCACCAATGAGGGTTCGCAATCAGCCCCAGCATTTT. Protein: CASSPMRVRNQPQHF. This chain links TRBV18 with TRBJ1-5; D is undetermined. V lost 2 bases and J 2 bases, leaving 10 bases between the germline ends. Per the germline V gene, CDR1 is KGHSH and CDR2 is LQKENI. The CDR3 loop spans 15 amino acids.

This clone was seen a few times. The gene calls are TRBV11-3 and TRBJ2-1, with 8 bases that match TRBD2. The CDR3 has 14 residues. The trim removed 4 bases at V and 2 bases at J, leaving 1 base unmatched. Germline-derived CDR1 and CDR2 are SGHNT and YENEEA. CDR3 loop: CASSSGLAYNEQFF. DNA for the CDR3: TGTGCCAGCAGCTCGGGACTAGCCTACAATGAGCAGTTCTTC.

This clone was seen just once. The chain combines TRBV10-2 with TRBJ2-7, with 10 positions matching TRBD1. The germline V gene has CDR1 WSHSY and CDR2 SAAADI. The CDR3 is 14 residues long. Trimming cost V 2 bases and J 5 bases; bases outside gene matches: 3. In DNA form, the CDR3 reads TGCGCCAGCAGTGAGGGGACAGGGGAGAACGAGCAGTACTTC. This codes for CASSEGTGENEQYF.

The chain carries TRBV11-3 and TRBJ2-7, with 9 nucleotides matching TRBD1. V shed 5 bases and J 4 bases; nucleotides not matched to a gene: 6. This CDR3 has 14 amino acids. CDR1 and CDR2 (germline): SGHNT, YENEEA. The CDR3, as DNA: TGTGCCAGCAGCCCGGGACAGGGATATTACGAGCAGTACTTC. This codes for CASSPGQGYYEQYF. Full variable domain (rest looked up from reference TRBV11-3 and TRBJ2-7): EAGVVQSPRYKIIEKKQPVAFWCNPISGHNTLYWYLQNLGQGPELLIRYENEEAVDDSQLPKDRFSAERLKGVDSTLKIQPAELGDSAVYLCASSPGQGYYEQYFGPGTRLTVT.

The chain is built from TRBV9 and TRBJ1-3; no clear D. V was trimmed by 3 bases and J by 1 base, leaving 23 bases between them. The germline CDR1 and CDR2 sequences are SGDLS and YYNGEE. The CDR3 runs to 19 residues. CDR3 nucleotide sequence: TGTGCCAGCAGCGCCCACCCGGGGAGAAGGTTATCTTCTGGAAACACCATATATTTT. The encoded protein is CASSAHPGRRLSSGNTIYF.

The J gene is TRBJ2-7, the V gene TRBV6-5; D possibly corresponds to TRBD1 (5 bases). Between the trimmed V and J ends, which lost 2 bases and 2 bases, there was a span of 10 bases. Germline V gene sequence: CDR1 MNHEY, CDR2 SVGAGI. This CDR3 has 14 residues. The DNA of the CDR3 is TGTGCCAGCAGTTACGGTGCCAGGGCCTACGAGCAGTACTTC. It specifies CASSYGARAYEQYF.

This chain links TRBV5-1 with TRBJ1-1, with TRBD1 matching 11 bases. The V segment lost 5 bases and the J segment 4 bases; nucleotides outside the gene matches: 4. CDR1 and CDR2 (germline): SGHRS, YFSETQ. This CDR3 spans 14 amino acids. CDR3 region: CASSSGTGGTEAFF. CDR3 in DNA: TGCGCCAGCAGTTCCGGGACAGGGGGCACTGAAGCTTTCTTT. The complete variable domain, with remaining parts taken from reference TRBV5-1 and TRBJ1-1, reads KAGVTQTPRYLIKTRGQQVTLSCSPISGHRSVSWYQQTPGQGLQFLFEYFSETQRNKGNFPGRFSGRQFSNSRSEMNVSTLELGDSALYLCASSSGTGGTEAFFGQGTRLTVV.

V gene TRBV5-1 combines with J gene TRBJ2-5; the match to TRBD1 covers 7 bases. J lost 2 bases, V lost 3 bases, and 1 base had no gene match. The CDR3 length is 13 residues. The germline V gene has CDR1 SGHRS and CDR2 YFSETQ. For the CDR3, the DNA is TGCGCCAGCAGCTCGGGACAGCAAGAGACCCAGTACTTC. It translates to CASSSGQQETQYF. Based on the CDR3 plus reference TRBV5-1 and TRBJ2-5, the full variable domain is KAGVTQTPRYLIKTRGQQVTLSCSPISGHRSVSWYQQTPGQGLQFLFEYFSETQRNKGNFPGRFSGRQFSNSRSEMNVSTLELGDSALYLCASSSGQQETQYFGPGTRLLVL.

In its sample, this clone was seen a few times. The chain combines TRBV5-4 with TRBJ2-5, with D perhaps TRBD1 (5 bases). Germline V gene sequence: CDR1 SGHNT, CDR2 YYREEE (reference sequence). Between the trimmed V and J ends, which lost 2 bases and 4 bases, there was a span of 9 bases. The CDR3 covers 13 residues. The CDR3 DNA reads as TGTGCCAGCAGCTTCGGAGACAGAGAGACCCAGTACTTC. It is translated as CASSFGDRETQYF.

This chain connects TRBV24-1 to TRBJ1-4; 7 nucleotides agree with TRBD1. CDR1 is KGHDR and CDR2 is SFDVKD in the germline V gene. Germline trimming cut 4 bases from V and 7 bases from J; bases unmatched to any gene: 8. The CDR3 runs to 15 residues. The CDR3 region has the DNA TGTGCCACCAGTGAAAGCGGACAGGTCGGTGAAAAACTGTTTTTT. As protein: CATSESGQVGEKLFF.

CDR3 bases: TGTGCCAGCAGCTTCTCTGGGACTAGCGGGGGGGCCGCCGAGCAGTACTTC. Its protein is CASSFSGTSGGAAEQYF. The rearrangement links TRBV7-9 to TRBJ2-7; the match to TRBD2 covers 16 bases. Germline trimming cut 3 bases from V and 6 bases from J; bases unmatched to any gene: 8. CDR1 is SEHNR and CDR2 is FQNEAQ in the germline V gene (reference sequence). CDR3 size: 17 residues.

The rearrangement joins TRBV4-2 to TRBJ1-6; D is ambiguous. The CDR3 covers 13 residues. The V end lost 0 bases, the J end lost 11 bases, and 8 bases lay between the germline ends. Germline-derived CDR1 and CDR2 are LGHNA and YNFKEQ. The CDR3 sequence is CASSQEFSPPLHF. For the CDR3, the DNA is TGTGCCAGCAGCCAAGAATTCTCTCCACCCCTCCACTTT.

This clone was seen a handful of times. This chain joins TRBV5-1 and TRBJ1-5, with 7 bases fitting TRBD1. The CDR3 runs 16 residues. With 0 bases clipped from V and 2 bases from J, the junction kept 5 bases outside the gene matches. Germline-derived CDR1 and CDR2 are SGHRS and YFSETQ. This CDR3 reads CASSLEGGTGNQPQHF. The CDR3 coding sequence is TGCGCCAGCAGCTTGGAGGGTGGGACAGGCAATCAGCCCCAGCATTTT.

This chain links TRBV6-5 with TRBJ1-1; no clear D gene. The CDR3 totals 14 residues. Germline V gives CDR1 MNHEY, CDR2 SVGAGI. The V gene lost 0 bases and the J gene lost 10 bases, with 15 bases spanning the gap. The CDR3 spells CASSYSSPKRGAFF. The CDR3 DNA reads TGTGCCAGCAGTTACTCGTCTCCCAAACGAGGAGCTTTCTTT.

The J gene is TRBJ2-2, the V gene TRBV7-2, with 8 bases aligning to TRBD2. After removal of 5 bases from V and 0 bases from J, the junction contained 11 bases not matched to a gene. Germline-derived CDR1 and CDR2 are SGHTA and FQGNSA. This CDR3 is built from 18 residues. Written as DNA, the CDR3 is TGTGCCAGCAGCCCCCAACCGGCGGGGGGATCGAACACCGGGGAGCTGTTTTTT. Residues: CASSPQPAGGSNTGELFF.

CDR3 in amino acids: CASSRLAYGYTF. In nucleotides, the CDR3 is TGTGCCAGCAGTAGACTCGCGTATGGCTACACCTTC. This sequence joins TRBV28 and TRBJ1-2; no clear D. Trimming removed 5 bases at V and 5 bases at J, with 9 bases between. This CDR3 has 12 residues. Per the germline V gene, CDR1 is MDHEN and CDR2 is SYDVKM.

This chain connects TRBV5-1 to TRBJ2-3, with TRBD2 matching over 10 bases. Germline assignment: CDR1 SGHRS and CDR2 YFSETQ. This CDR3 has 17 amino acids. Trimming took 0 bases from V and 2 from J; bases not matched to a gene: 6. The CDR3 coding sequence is TGCGCCAGCAGCTTGGCTCTGCTAGCGGGGGCCACAGATACGCAGTATTTT. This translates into CASSLALLAGATDTQYF.

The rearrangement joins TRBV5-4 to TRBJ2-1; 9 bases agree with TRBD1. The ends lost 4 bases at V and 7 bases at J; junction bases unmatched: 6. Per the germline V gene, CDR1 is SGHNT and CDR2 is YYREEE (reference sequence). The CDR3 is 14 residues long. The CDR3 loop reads CASSPGQGLNEQFF. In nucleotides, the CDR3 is TGTGCCAGCAGCCCGGGACAGGGTCTGAATGAGCAGTTCTTC.